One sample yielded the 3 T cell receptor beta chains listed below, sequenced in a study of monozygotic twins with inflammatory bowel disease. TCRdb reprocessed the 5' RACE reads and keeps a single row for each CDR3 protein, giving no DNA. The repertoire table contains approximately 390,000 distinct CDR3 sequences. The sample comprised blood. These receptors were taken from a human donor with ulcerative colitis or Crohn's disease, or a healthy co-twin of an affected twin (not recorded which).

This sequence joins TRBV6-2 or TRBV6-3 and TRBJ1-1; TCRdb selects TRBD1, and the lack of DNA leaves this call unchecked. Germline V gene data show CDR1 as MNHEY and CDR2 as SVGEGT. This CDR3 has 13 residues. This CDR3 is CASSNPGFAEAFF.

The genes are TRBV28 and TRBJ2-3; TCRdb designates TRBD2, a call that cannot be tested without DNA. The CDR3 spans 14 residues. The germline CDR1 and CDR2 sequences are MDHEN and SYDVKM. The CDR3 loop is CASRRGGPSDTQYF.

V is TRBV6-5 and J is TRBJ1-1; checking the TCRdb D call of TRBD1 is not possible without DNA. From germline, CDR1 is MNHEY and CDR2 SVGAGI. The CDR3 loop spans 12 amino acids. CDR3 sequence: CATRGGNTEAFF.